These 15 T cell receptor beta chains originate from one sample sequenced in a study of T cells in localized non-small cell lung cancer. Assay used: immunoSEQ multiplex PCR; TCRdb lists only in-frame clones, some missing. The repertoire has about 28,000 clones, about 87% of them found once; the top ten carry 2.5% to 3%. The material sequenced was peripheral blood, taken before any cancer treatment. The receptors were gathered from a woman aged 18-55 years with stage I lung adenocarcinoma.

The gene calls are TRBV27 and TRBJ1-4; D is uncertain. The germline gives CDR1 MNHEY, CDR2 SMNVEV (reference sequence). CDR3 length: 13 amino acids. V dropped 3 bases and J dropped 5 bases, with 7 bases sitting between them. For the CDR3, the DNA is TGTGCCAGCAGTTTTGGAGGGAATGAAAAACTGTTTTTT. This gives the protein CASSFGGNEKLFF.

The chain couples TRBV19 to TRBJ1-3, with D perhaps matching TRBD1 (5 bases). The CDR3 contains 16 residues. Trimming removed 5 bases from V and 0 bases from J, with 14 bases in between. Germline lookup yields CDR1 LNHDA and CDR2 SQIVND (reference sequence). The CDR3 protein is CASSDYRDLSGNTIYF. The CDR3 DNA is TGTGCCAGTAGTGATTACCGGGACCTCTCTGGAAACACCATATATTTT.

The V call is TRBV4-1, the J call TRBJ1-1; TRBD1 is a possible D gene (5 bases). Germline V gene sequence: CDR1 MGHRA, CDR2 YSYEKL. The CDR3 sequence is 14 residues long. With 5 bases removed from V and 1 base from J, the gap between germline ends came to 11 bases. This CDR3 reads CASSTGTTNTEAFF. The CDR3 DNA sequence: TGCGCCAGCAGCACCGGGACGACGAACACTGAAGCTTTCTTT.

The chain combines TRBV27 with TRBJ1-1; the match to TRBD1 covers 8 bases. V gave up 5 bases and J gave up 4 bases; unmatched junction bases: 9. From germline, CDR1 is MNHEY and CDR2 SMNVEV (reference sequence). The CDR3 length is 15 residues. The CDR3 DNA is TGTGCCAGCAGTCCTCGAAATACAGGGGGCACTGAAGCTTTCTTT. Translating gives CASSPRNTGGTEAFF.

The rearrangement uses TRBV6-1 and TRBJ2-7; TRBD1 is a possible D gene (6 bases). Trimming cost V 8 bases and J 1 base, with 18 bases left between them. This CDR3 has 15 residues. CDR1 and CDR2 (germline): MNHNS, SASEGT. The CDR3 coding sequence is TGTGCCAGCGGCGCAGGGGCGGAAAGGTCCTACGAGCAGTACTTC. Translated: CASGAGAERSYEQYF.

This clone was counted a single time. The rearrangement joins TRBV30 to TRBJ2-2, with a weak D call TRBD2 (5 bases). The CDR3 spans 17 residues. Trimming shortened V by 0 bases and J by 4 bases, and 18 bases separated the two germline ends. Germline V lookup: CDR1 GTSNPN, CDR2 SVGIG (reference sequence). The CDR3 sequence: CAWSVNPLRAATGELFF. The DNA for the CDR3 is TGTGCCTGGAGTGTTAACCCGCTGCGGGCGGCCACCGGGGAGCTGTTTTTT.

V is TRBV11-2 and J is TRBJ2-7; D is unresolved. The CDR3 length is 15 residues. Per the germline V gene, CDR1 is SGHAT and CDR2 is FQNNGV. V lost 4 bases and J 3 bases, leaving 16 bases between the germline ends. CDR3 nucleotides: TGTGCCAGCAGCTCCTCACTGGGGATGGTCTACGAGCAGTACTTC. Amino acid sequence: CASSSSLGMVYEQYF. Full variable domain (rest looked up from reference TRBV11-2 and TRBJ2-7): EAGVAQSPRYKIIEKRQSVAFWCNPISGHATLYWYQQILGQGPKLLIQFQNNGVVDDSQLPKDRFSAERLKGVDSTLKIQPAKLEDSAVYLCASSSSLGMVYEQYFGPGTRLTVT.

The chain combines TRBV7-2 with TRBJ1-1; unclear D gene. The CDR3 runs to 11 residues. Germline V gene lookup returns CDR1 SGHTA and CDR2 FQGNSA. V was shortened by 3 bases and J by 7 bases, with 6 bases between the two germline ends. CDR3 in amino acids: CASSFRHEAFF. As DNA, the CDR3 is TGTGCCAGCAGCTTCCGACATGAAGCTTTCTTT.

This clone has a handful of counts. The V call is TRBV20-1, the J call TRBJ2-1, with a weak D call TRBD1 (5 bases). The V gene's germline CDR1 is DFQATT and CDR2 SNEGSKA (reference sequence). The length of the CDR3 is 11 residues. Trimming left V 6 bases short and J 14 bases short, with 17 bases between. CDR3 in amino acids: CSARSSTEEFF. In DNA, the CDR3 is TGCAGTGCCAGGTCGTCGACAGAGGAGTTCTTC.

V gene TRBV5-1 combines with J gene TRBJ2-7; no definite D call. There are 13 residues in the CDR3. V was pared by 1 base and J by 0 bases, with 5 bases between. CDR1 is SGHRS, CDR2 YFSETQ, per germline. CDR3 region: CASSLSSSYEQYF. The DNA for the CDR3 is TGCGCCAGCAGCTTGTCCAGCTCCTACGAGCAGTACTTC.

This rearrangement joins TRBV29-1 to TRBJ2-1; 9 bases line up with TRBD2. V lost 3 bases, J lost 4 bases, and 10 bases stayed unmatched. From germline, CDR1 is SQVTM and CDR2 ANQGSEA. The CDR3 runs 16 residues. CDR3 coding DNA: TGCAGCGTTGATGGGTCAAGGACTAGCGCATACAATGAGCAGTTCTTC. Protein product: CSVDGSRTSAYNEQFF.

The V and J genes are TRBV12-5 and TRBJ1-1; D perhaps matches TRBD1 (5 bases). This CDR3 spans 14 amino acids. V lost 3 bases, J lost 1 base, and 9 bases lay in between. Germline-derived CDR1 and CDR2 are LGHNT and FRNRAP. The CDR3: CASGFGAPNTEAFF. The CDR3 nucleotides read TGTGCTAGTGGTTTCGGGGCTCCGAACACTGAAGCTTTCTTT. The full variable domain, with the rest looked up from reference TRBV12-5 and TRBJ1-1, is DARVTQTPRHKVTEMGQEVTMRCQPILGHNTVFWYRQTMMQGLELLAYFRNRAPLDDSGMPKDRFSAEMPDATLATLKIQPSEPRDSAVYFCASGFGAPNTEAFFGQGTRLTVV.

The chain combines TRBV5-1 with TRBJ2-6; D is perhaps TRBD1 (6 bases). V was clipped by 2 bases and J by 9 bases, with 15 bases between them. The CDR3 totals 15 residues. Germline V gene data show CDR1 as SGHRS and CDR2 as YFSETQ. DNA for the CDR3: TGCGCCAGCAGCTTATCCGGGACAATTGGCAACGTCCTGACTTTC. This translates into CASSLSGTIGNVLTF.

The J gene is TRBJ1-3, the V gene TRBV11-2; D perhaps matches TRBD1 (5 bases). Trimming removed 7 bases from V and 3 bases from J, with 28 bases in between. Germline assignment: CDR1 SGHAT and CDR2 FQNNGV. This CDR3 is built from 19 residues. Here the CDR3 reads CASTHRGVSRGPGGNTIYF. The DNA for the CDR3 is TGTGCCAGCACCCATAGGGGAGTTTCGAGAGGGCCTGGTGGAAACACCATATATTTT.

This chain joins TRBV30 and TRBJ1-5; 9 bases are a match to TRBD1. Germline V gene lookup returns CDR1 GTSNPN and CDR2 SVGIG (reference sequence). V lost 1 base to trimming and J lost 1 base; unmatched junction nucleotides: 2. The CDR3 consists of 15 residues. CDR3 amino acids: CAWSADRGSNQPQHF. In nucleotides, the CDR3 is TGTGCCTGGAGTGCTGACAGGGGGAGCAATCAGCCCCAGCATTTT.